The source of this T cell receptor beta chain is a study of T cell repertoires in cytomegalovirus infection. At the level of the study: Recently identified HLA-C-restricted CMV epitopes were among the peptides used. Matching HLA type and CMV infection were both indicated by public TCR beta signatures.

Findings and caveats of the study: There were carriers of CMV plus the relevant HLA, and cumulative public TCR beta family frequency identified them. The study found HLA-C-restricted CMV-specific TCR beta clonotypes dominating the ex vivo response.

This clonotype was seen a handful of times. Its target is not known. Trimming cost V 5 bases and J 4 bases; bases outside gene matches: 8. Germline CDR1 is SGHVS and CDR2 is FQNEAQ. The CDR3 has 17 amino acids. TCRdb used MiXCR to reprocess the reads, holding one entry per CDR3 protein. The sample lists 62,000 or so distinct CDR3 sequences; 20% to 25% were seen once. The sample here was CD8+ T cells from cultured PBMCs, taken from culture after CMV antigen stimulation. The clonotype was recovered from a human donor in good health (CMV status not recorded). Some clones in this sample may be carry-over from other donors' samples. The V call is TRBV7-8, the J call TRBJ2-1; 13 bases match TRBD2. The CDR3 nucleotides read TGTGCCAGCAGCCCCCGACTAGCGGGGGGACCGTACAATGAGCAGTTCTTC. Translated: CASSPRLAGGPYNEQFF.